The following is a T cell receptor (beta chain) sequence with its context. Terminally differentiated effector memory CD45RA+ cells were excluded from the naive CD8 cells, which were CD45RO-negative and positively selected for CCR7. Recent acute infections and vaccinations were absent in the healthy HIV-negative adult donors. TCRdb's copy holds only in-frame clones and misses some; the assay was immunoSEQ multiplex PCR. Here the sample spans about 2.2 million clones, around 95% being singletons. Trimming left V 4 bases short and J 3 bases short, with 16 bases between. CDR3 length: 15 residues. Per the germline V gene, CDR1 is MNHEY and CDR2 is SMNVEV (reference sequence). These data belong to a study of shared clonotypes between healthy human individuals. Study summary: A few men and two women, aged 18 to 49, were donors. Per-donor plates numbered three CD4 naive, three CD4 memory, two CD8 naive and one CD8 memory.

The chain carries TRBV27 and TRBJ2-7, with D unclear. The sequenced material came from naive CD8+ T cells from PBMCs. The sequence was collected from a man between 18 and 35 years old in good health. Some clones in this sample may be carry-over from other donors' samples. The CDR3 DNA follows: TGTGCCAGCAGTTCCTACGGCCAGTTAAACTACGAGCAGTACTTC. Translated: CASSSYGQLNYEQYF.